Below, one TCR beta chain is given with its context. Its antigen is as yet unknown. A quantitative 5'-RACE method, one with molecular barcodes, was used to make TCR beta libraries. Each CDR3 protein gets one entry after TCRdb re-called the 5' RACE reads with MiXCR. This table holds about 130,000 distinct CDR3 sequences, roughly a tenth found once. The sample belongs to a study of CD8 T cells in ankylosing spondylitis. This CDR3 contains 16 residues. CDR1 SGHTA and CDR2 FQGNSA come from the germline V gene. The V and J ends lost 3 bases and 9 bases, in that order; junction bases with no gene match: 11. Study conclusions and caveats: One TCR beta motif, made up of fewer than 10 highly homologous variants, appeared characteristic of ankylosing spondylitis blood. A CD8+ phenotype characterized the disease-linked clones, which were relatively rare in peripheral blood. Researchers reportedly found disease-linked clones significantly enriched in matched ankylosing spondylitis synovial fluid.

The receptor's source is a male donor with ankylosing spondylitis or in good health (not recorded which). The sequenced sample was blood, either unsorted or a sorted T cell fraction (not recorded which). The chain uses TRBV7-2 and TRBJ1-6, with 7 positions matching TRBD1. CDR3 protein: CASSLSLQGTASPLHF. The CDR3 DNA sequence: TGTGCCAGCAGCTTGAGTTTGCAGGGGACAGCTTCACCCCTCCACTTT.